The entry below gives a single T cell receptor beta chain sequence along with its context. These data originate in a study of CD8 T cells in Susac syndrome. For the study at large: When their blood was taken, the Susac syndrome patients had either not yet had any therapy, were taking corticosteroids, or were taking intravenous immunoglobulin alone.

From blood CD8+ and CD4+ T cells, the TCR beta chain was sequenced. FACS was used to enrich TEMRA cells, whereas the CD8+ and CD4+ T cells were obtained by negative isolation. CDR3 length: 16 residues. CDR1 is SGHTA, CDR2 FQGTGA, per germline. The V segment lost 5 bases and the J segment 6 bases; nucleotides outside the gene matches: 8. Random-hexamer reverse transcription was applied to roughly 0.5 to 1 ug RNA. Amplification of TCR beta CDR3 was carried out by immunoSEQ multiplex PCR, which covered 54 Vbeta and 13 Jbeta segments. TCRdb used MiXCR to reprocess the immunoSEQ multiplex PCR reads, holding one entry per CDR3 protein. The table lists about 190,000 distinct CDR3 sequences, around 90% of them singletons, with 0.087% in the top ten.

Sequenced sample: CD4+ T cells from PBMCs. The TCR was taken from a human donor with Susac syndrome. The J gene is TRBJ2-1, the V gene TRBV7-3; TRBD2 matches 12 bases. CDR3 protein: CASSPKLAGGFNEQFF. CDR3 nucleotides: TGTGCCAGCAGCCCCAAACTAGCGGGAGGATTCAATGAGCAGTTCTTC. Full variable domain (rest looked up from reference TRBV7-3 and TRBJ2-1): GAGVSQTPSNKVTEKGKYVELRCDPISGHTALYWYRQSLGQGPEFLIYFQGTGAADDSGLPNDRFFAVRPEGSVSTLKIQRTERGDSAVYLCASSPKLAGGFNEQFFGPGTRLTVL.